These 5 T cell receptor beta chains came from one sample sequenced in a study of breast tumors, draining lymph nodes, adjacent tissues. Via MiXCR, TCRdb re-called the multiplex PCR reads, giving one row per CDR3 protein. Here the sample spans fewer than 200,000 distinct CDR3 sequences, about 33% being singletons. Axillary draining lymph nodes of breast cancer patients supplied the node samples. What was sequenced was axillary lymph node tissue. The receptors here all came from a female donor with breast cancer. Some clones in this sample may be carry-over from other donors' samples.

The V call is TRBV12-3 or TRBV12-4, the J call TRBJ2-7; a weak D match, TRBD2 (5 bases). The CDR3 consists of 14 residues. Trimming took off 3 bases at V and 0 bases at J, with 9 bases between the two ends. Written as DNA, the CDR3 is TGTGCCAGCAGTTTCGCGGGCAGCTCCTACGAGCAGTACTTC. Encoded protein: CASSFAGSSYEQYF.

This clonotype was counted at least ten times. The CDR3 DNA is TGTGCCTGGAGTCTAGAGGAGGCAGATACGCAGTATTTT. Translating it yields CAWSLEEADTQYF. The rearrangement joins TRBV30 to TRBJ2-3, with a tentative D call TRBD2 (5 bases). Trimming removed 2 bases from V and 4 bases from J, with 10 bases in between. Germline V gene data show CDR1 as GTSNPN and CDR2 as SVGIG (reference sequence). This CDR3 comprises 13 residues.

This clonotype showed up many times. V is TRBV30 and J is TRBJ1-6; D is undetermined. Germline V CDR1 and CDR2: GTSNPN, SVGIG (reference sequence). The CDR3 extends over 14 amino acids. Trimming removed 0 bases from V and 4 bases from J, with 7 bases in between. In DNA form, the CDR3 reads TGTGCCTGGAGTGTACTTCAGTATAATTCACCCCTCCACTTT. Protein: CAWSVLQYNSPLHF.

This clonotype was observed many times. This chain joins TRBV11-3 and TRBJ2-3; no definite D call. The CDR3 has 12 amino acids. Germline CDR1 SGHNT, CDR2 YENEEA. The V end lost 5 bases, the J end lost 5 bases, and 8 bases lay between the germline ends. CDR3 loop: CASSGQLDTQYF. For the CDR3, the DNA is TGTGCCAGCAGCGGGCAATTAGATACGCAGTATTTT.

This clonotype was detected many times. The rearrangement uses TRBV5-1 and TRBJ2-5, with a possible D match to TRBD2 (5 bases). The CDR3 loop spans 15 amino acids. V lost 0 bases and J lost 3, with 12 bases in between. The germline CDR1 and CDR2 sequences are SGHRS and YFSETQ. CDR3 residues: CASSLASNPKETQYF. For the CDR3, the DNA is TGCGCCAGCAGCTTGGCTAGCAATCCTAAAGAGACCCAGTACTTC.